This entry lists 30 T cell receptor beta chains sequenced from one sample in a study of breast tumors, draining lymph nodes, adjacent tissues. TCRdb fed the multiplex PCR reads into MiXCR, producing one record per CDR3 protein. The table lists about 200,000 distinct CDR3 sequences, around 29% of them singletons. The lymph nodes were axillary draining lymph nodes from breast cancer patients. Material for sequencing was axillary lymph node tissue. The receptors originated from a female donor with breast cancer. Some clones in this sample may be carry-over from other donors' samples.

Concerning this clonotype: A single base separates this from a much larger clone, so it may be a read error. The chain carries TRBV19 and TRBJ1-5; perhaps TRBD1 as D (6 bases). CDR3 length: 15 residues. With 5 bases removed from V and 9 bases from J, the gap between germline ends came to 20 bases. CDR1 and CDR2 (germline): LNHDA, SQIVND (reference sequence). The CDR3: CASSSRGARGRPQHF. DNA for the CDR3: TGTGCCAGTAGTTCTAGGGGGGCCAGGGGACGGCCCCAGCATTTT.

This clonotype was seen at least ten times. The rearrangement uses TRBV28 and TRBJ2-7; D possibly corresponds to TRBD2 (7 bases). The CDR3 contains 17 residues. V was pared by 7 bases and J by 1 base, with 23 bases between. Per germline, CDR1 MDHEN and CDR2 SYDVKM. CDR3 region: CASTQGGDGGGSYEQYF. CDR3 DNA: TGTGCCAGCACCCAAGGGGGGGACGGAGGAGGGTCCTACGAGCAGTACTTC. The entire variable domain, with the rest obtained from reference TRBV28 and TRBJ2-7, is as follows: DVKVTQSSRYLVKRTGEKVFLECVQDMDHENMFWYRQDPGLGLRLIYFSYDVKMKEKGDIPEGYSVSREKKERFSLILESASTNQTSMYLCASTQGGDGGGSYEQYFGPGTRLTVT.

This clonotype has a count of ten or more. This rearrangement joins TRBV12-3 or TRBV12-4 to TRBJ1-6; D is undetermined. This CDR3 has 14 amino acids. V lost 6 bases and J lost 8, with 14 bases in between. Written as DNA, the CDR3 is TGTGCCAGCAGCCCCATTGGGGAGCATTCACCCCTCCACTTT. Its protein product is CASSPIGEHSPLHF.

The chain links TRBV9 to TRBJ1-1; D call uncertain. CDR1 SGDLS and CDR2 YYNGEE come from the germline V gene. The CDR3 is 13 residues long. The ends were cut back, 4 bases at V and 1 base at J, with 8 bases in the middle. The CDR3 spells CASSRTWNTEAFF. The CDR3, as DNA: TGTGCCAGCAGCCGGACGTGGAACACTGAAGCTTTCTTT.

This clonotype was picked up many times. This rearrangement joins TRBV28 to TRBJ2-7; 11 nucleotides align to TRBD2. The CDR3 is 15 residues long. CDR1 is MDHEN, CDR2 SYDVKM, per germline. V lost 7 bases to trimming and J lost 1 base; unmatched junction nucleotides: 6. The CDR3 DNA follows: TGTGCCAGCACATTAGCGGGAGGGACGTCCTACGAGCAGTACTTC. This sequence encodes CASTLAGGTSYEQYF.

The CDR3 reads CASTSRGVPLHF. The CDR3 DNA sequence: TGTGCCAGCACCAGCCGGGGGGTACCCCTCCACTTT. The rearrangement joins TRBV7-4 to TRBJ1-6, with D possibly TRBD1 on 5 matching bases. Germline-derived CDR1 and CDR2 are SGHVT and SQSDAQ. This CDR3 is 12 amino acids long. Trimming took 7 bases from V and 12 from J, leaving 13 bases between them.

This clonotype has a count of ten or more. The V call is TRBV5-6, the J call TRBJ2-7; 8 nucleotides line up with TRBD1. The V and J ends lost 4 bases and 1 base, in that order; junction bases with no gene match: 1. Germline assignment: CDR1 SGHDT and CDR2 YYEEEE. The CDR3 is 13 amino acids. CDR3 bases: TGTGCCAGCAGCCGGACAGGGTCCTACGAGCAGTACTTC. This gives the protein CASSRTGSYEQYF.

V and J are TRBV2 and TRBJ2-3; 9 bases match TRBD2. Looked up from germline, CDR1 is SNHLY and CDR2 is FYNNEI. V shed 7 bases and J 7 bases; nucleotides not matched to a gene: 12. The CDR3 extends over 15 amino acids. DNA of the CDR3: TGTGCCAGCATGGCTGGGCTAGCGGGGTTTAATACGCAGTATTTT. Residues: CASMAGLAGFNTQYF. Complete variable domain (other parts from reference TRBV2 and TRBJ2-3): EPEVTQTPSHQVTQMGQEVILRCVPISNHLYFYWYRQILGQKVEFLVSFYNNEISEKSEIFDDQFSVERPDGSNFTLKIRSTKLEDSAMYFCASMAGLAGFNTQYFGPGTRLTVL.

V usage is TRBV15 and J usage is TRBJ2-5, with D possibly being TRBD1 or TRBD2 (6 bases each). Germline CDR1 LNHNV, CDR2 YYDKDF (reference sequence). The CDR3 runs 15 residues. V lost 0 bases to trimming and J lost 5 bases, with 13 bases between them. The CDR3, as DNA: TGTGCCACCAGCAGAGATCTGGGGGGCGAGGAGACCCAGTACTTC. It specifies CATSRDLGGEETQYF.

This clonotype was detected many times. This chain uses TRBV10-2 with TRBJ2-5; 8 nucleotides line up with TRBD2. The CDR3 is 15 amino acids. J lost 4 bases, V lost 6 bases, and 10 bases had no gene match. Per germline, CDR1 WSHSY and CDR2 SAAADI. The CDR3 is CASREKAGVGETQYF. The CDR3 DNA reads as TGCGCCAGCAGGGAAAAAGCGGGAGTAGGAGAGACCCAGTACTTC.

This clonotype was picked up one time. V gene TRBV2 combines with J gene TRBJ1-2, with a possible D match to TRBD1 (6 bases). This CDR3 comprises 14 residues. The V end lost 11 bases, the J end lost 8 bases, and 24 bases lay between the germline ends. Looked up from germline, CDR1 is SNHLY and CDR2 is FYNNEI. In DNA, the CDR3 is TGTGCCTCCTCATCCAACGGGGGCTCCTACGGCTACACCTTC. It translates to CASSSNGGSYGYTF. Based on the CDR3 plus reference TRBV2 and TRBJ1-2, the full variable domain is EPEVTQTPSHQVTQMGQEVILRCVPISNHLYFYWYRQILGQKVEFLVSFYNNEISEKSEIFDDQFSVERPDGSNFTLKIRSTKLEDSAMYFCASSSNGGSYGYTFGSGTRLTVV.

The sample holds many counts of this clonotype. The gene calls are TRBV24-1 and TRBJ1-4; 8 bases are a match to TRBD1. V was clipped by 4 bases and J by 5 bases; unmatched bases: 8. The CDR3 runs 16 residues. CDR1 is KGHDR, CDR2 SFDVKD, per germline. The CDR3 sequence: CATSELQGAENEKLFF. The CDR3 DNA is TGTGCCACCAGTGAACTCCAGGGGGCGGAAAATGAAAAACTGTTTTTT.

This clonotype was seen repeatedly, ten times or more. Its ends do not fully match the called genes, so a read error is possible. This sequence joins TRBV7-7 and TRBJ2-1; tentative D call: TRBD2 (6 bases). The CDR3 is 13 amino acids. Germline CDR1 reads SSHAT; CDR2 reads FNYEAQ (reference sequence). The CDR3 coding sequence is TGTGCTAGCAGCCCCGCCCGGGGGAATGAGCAGTTCTTC. The encoded protein is CASSPARGNEQFF.

The V gene is TRBV7-3, the J gene TRBJ2-5; possible D gene TRBD2, 5 bases. CDR3 length equals 13 residues. V was pared by 2 bases and J by 7 bases, with 11 bases between. CDR1 is SGHTA, CDR2 FQGTGA, per germline. CDR3 in DNA: TGTGCCAGCAGCTTAGGTGGCGGGTGGACCCAGTACTTC. This sequence encodes CASSLGGGWTQYF.

This rearrangement joins TRBV7-2 to TRBJ2-7, with TRBD2 matching over 8 bases. The ends lost 2 bases at V and 3 bases at J; junction bases unmatched: 3. There are 14 residues in the CDR3. The germline V gene encodes CDR1 SGHTA and CDR2 FQGNSA. The CDR3 bases are TGTGCCAGCAGCTTAAGCCGGGGGGGCTACGAGCAGTACTTC. Protein product: CASSLSRGGYEQYF.

This clonotype was detected only a few times. V is TRBV6-5 and J is TRBJ1-4; 8 nucleotides agree with TRBD1. The junction had 9 bases not matched to a gene; V was cut back by 5 bases and J by 7 bases. Germline CDR1 and CDR2: MNHEY and SVGAGI. The CDR3 has 15 amino acids. The CDR3 DNA follows: TGTGCCAGCAGTCGGAGTGACAGGGGCAGTGAAAAACTGTTTTTT. This gives the protein CASSRSDRGSEKLFF.

The V and J genes are TRBV7-6 and TRBJ2-3; unclear D gene. This CDR3 comprises 14 residues. The germline gives CDR1 SGHVS, CDR2 FNYEAQ. Deletions cut 5 bases from V and 12 bases from J, with 21 bases between. CDR3 amino acids: CASSPRPLQETQYF. The CDR3 coding sequence is TGTGCCAGCAGCCCGAGGCCCCTCCAAGAGACCCAGTATTTT.

This clonotype was detected once. The chain has TRBV7-6 and TRBJ2-3, with D possibly matching TRBD1 (6 bases). Trimming removed 4 bases from V and 5 bases from J, with 13 bases in between. The germline V gene has CDR1 SGHVS and CDR2 FNYEAQ. This CDR3 spans 14 amino acids. CDR3 in amino acids: CASSSGHGRDTQYF. In nucleotides, the CDR3 is TGTGCCAGCAGCTCGGGACATGGGAGAGATACGCAGTATTTT.

This clonotype was seen more than once but under ten times. A much larger clone sits a single nucleotide away, making a read error possible. J is TRBJ2-7 and V is TRBV12-3 or TRBV12-4; D remains ambiguous. V dropped 3 bases and J dropped 2 bases, with 14 bases sitting between them. The CDR3 is 15 residues long. This chain's CDR3 is CASSFGSPGTYEQYF. The CDR3, as DNA: TGTGCCAGCAGTTTCGGGTCACCTGGGACCTACGAGCAGTACTTC.

With regard to this clonotype: The conserved closing phenylalanine or tryptophan is absent in this CDR3, likely reflecting a read error. The rearrangement links TRBV7-3 to TRBJ2-2, with unresolved D. The CDR3 has 14 residues. Germline assignment: CDR1 SGHTA and CDR2 FQGTGA. This chain's CDR3 is CASSPQGNAGELFL. CDR3 in DNA: TGTGCCAGCAGCCCGCAAGGGAACGCCGGGGAGCTGTTTCTT.

Many counts were recorded for this clonotype. A much larger clone is a single base away; this may be a read error. This chain joins TRBV7-9 and TRBJ1-2, with 7 bases fitting TRBD1. Germline trimming cut 5 bases from V and 3 bases from J; bases unmatched to any gene: 21. Germline CDR1 is SEHNR and CDR2 is FQNEAQ (reference sequence). The CDR3 has 19 residues. DNA for the CDR3: TGTGCCAGCAGCCCGCCCGGCCTCGACAGGGAACCCTTCCACTATGGCTACACCTTC. Translated: CASSPPGLDREPFHYGYTF. Full variable domain (missing parts from reference TRBV7-9 and TRBJ1-2): DTGVSQNPRHKITKRGQNVTFRCDPISEHNRLYWYRQTLGQGPEFLTYFQNEAQLEKSRLLSDRFSAERPKGSFSTLEIQRTEQGDSAMYLCASSPPGLDREPFHYGYTFGSGTRLTVV.

This clonotype was observed a handful of times. The chain combines TRBV30 with TRBJ1-5, with 8 bases lining up with TRBD1. Germline V gene data show CDR1 as GTSNPN and CDR2 as SVGIG (reference sequence). CDR3 length: 15 residues. V lost 3 bases and J lost 4; bases outside the gene matches: 8. The CDR3 sequence is CAWSEWTGKNQPQHF. The CDR3 coding sequence is TGTGCCTGGAGCGAATGGACAGGGAAGAATCAGCCCCAGCATTTT.

This clonotype has ten or more counts. The J gene is TRBJ1-2, the V gene TRBV20-1, with 7 bases matching TRBD1. Germline V gene lookup returns CDR1 DFQATT and CDR2 SNEGSKA (reference sequence). With V trimmed by 7 bases and J by 2 bases, 7 bases remained unmatched. This CDR3 comprises 13 residues. The CDR3 region is CSVLQGVNYGYTF. CDR3 bases: TGCAGTGTCTTGCAGGGGGTAAACTATGGCTACACCTTC.

This chain links TRBV2 with TRBJ1-4; tentatively, D is TRBD1 (5 bases). This CDR3 has 13 residues. Germline V gene sequence: CDR1 SNHLY, CDR2 FYNNEI. Trimming took off 8 bases at V and 8 bases at J, with 15 bases between the two ends. CDR3 sequence (DNA): TGTGCCAGCGGGGTGAGGGGAGGGGAAAAACTGTTTTTT. Amino acid sequence: CASGVRGGEKLFF. Full variable domain (outside the CDR3, taken from reference TRBV2 and TRBJ1-4): EPEVTQTPSHQVTQMGQEVILRCVPISNHLYFYWYRQILGQKVEFLVSFYNNEISEKSEIFDDQFSVERPDGSNFTLKIRSTKLEDSAMYFCASGVRGGEKLFFGSGTQLSVL.

This chain uses TRBV6-1 with TRBJ1-5; the match to TRBD1 covers 8 bases. CDR3 length equals 18 residues. Unmatched junction bases numbered 18, after V lost 6 bases and J lost 5 bases. Germline loops: CDR1 MNHNS, CDR2 SASEGT. The CDR3, as DNA: TGTGCCAGCAGCACAGTTACCCTAGGACAGGGTCTAGATCAGCCCCAGCATTTT. Its protein product is CASSTVTLGQGLDQPQHF.

This clonotype was picked up many times. The chain carries TRBV7-2 and TRBJ2-5, with no clear D. The CDR3 is made up of 13 amino acids. The germline V gene encodes CDR1 SGHTA and CDR2 FQGNSA. Trimming removed 1 base at V and 7 bases at J, with 10 bases between. The CDR3 here is CASSLGRSGTQYF. CDR3 coding DNA: TGTGCCAGCAGCTTAGGGCGTTCGGGGACCCAGTACTTC.

The chain joins TRBV7-2 to TRBJ2-1; D is possibly TRBD2 (6 bases). CDR1 SGHTA and CDR2 FQGNSA come from the germline V gene. The CDR3 has 14 amino acids. Between the trimmed V and J ends, which lost 11 bases and 8 bases, there was a span of 22 bases. CDR3 bases: TGTGCCCCCGGGGTCCGGGGGAAGGTAGATGAGCAGTTCTTC. This gives the protein CAPGVRGKVDEQFF.

There are many counts of this clonotype. At one end the junction does not follow the germline gene, possibly because of a read error. The rearrangement joins TRBV6-6 to TRBJ2-7; 8 nucleotides match TRBD2. This CDR3 is 15 amino acids long. Germline CDR1 MNHNY, CDR2 SVGAGI (reference sequence). This chain's CDR3 is CASSHSSGSSYEQYF. For the CDR3, the DNA is TGTGCCAGCAGTCACTCGAGCGGGAGCTCCTACGAGCAGTACTTC.

This clonotype was detected many times. V gene TRBV30 combines with J gene TRBJ1-6, with TRBD1 matching 9 bases. The CDR3 is 15 residues long. Germline loops: CDR1 GTSNPN, CDR2 SVGIG (reference sequence). V was clipped by 4 bases and J by 10 bases; unmatched bases: 11. Written as DNA, the CDR3 is TGTGCCTGGACCCTCATACAGGGGGCAGGATCACCCCTCCACTTT. Translating it yields CAWTLIQGAGSPLHF.

J is TRBJ2-7 and V is TRBV3-1; 8 bases agree with TRBD2. The CDR3 is 16 residues long. The junction had 6 bases not matched to a gene; V was cut back by 0 bases and J by 2 bases. Germline-derived CDR1 and CDR2 are LGHDT and YNNKEL (reference sequence). Written as DNA, the CDR3 is TGTGCCAGCAGCCAAGATGGGCAGCGGGGGACCTACGAGCAGTACTTC. This gives the protein CASSQDGQRGTYEQYF.